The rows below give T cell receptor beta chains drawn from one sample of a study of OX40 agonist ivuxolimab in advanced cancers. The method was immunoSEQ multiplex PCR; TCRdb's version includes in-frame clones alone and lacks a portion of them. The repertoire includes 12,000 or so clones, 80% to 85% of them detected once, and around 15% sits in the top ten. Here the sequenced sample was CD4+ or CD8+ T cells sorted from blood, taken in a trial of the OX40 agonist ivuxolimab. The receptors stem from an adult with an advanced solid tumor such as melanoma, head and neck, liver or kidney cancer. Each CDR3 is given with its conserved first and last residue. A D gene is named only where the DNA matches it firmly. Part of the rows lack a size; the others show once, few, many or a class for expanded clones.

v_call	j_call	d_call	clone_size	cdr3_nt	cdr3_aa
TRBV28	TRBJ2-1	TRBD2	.	TGTGCCAGCAGCACCGGGACTAGCACCTATGAGCAGTTCTTC	CASSTGTSTYEQFF
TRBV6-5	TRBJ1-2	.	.	TGTGCCAGCAGACACAGGGACGGCTATGGCTACACCTTC	CASRHRDGYGYTF
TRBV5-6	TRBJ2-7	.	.	TGTGCCAGCAGCTTGGGGACCTACGAGCAGTACTTC	CASSLGTYEQYF
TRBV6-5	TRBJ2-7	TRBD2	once	TGTGCCAGCGCGGGGGACCGCGAGCAGTACTTC	CASAGDREQYF
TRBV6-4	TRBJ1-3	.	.	TGTGCCAGCAGAGAACAGGTCTCTGGAAACACCATATATTTT	CASREQVSGNTIYF
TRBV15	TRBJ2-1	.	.	TGTGCCACCAGCAATTCTGGGGGCCCGGGAGAGCAGTTCTTC	CATSNSGGPGEQFF
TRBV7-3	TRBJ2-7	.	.	TGTGCCAGCAGCTTAGCGGGCCCCTCCTACGAGCAGTACTTC	CASSLAGPSYEQYF
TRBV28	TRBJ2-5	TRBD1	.	TGTGCCAGCAGTTTACAGGGGGCGAAACAAGAGACCCAGTACTTC	CASSLQGAKQETQYF
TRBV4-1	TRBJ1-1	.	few	TGCGCCAGCAGCCAAGATCACACAGCCACTGAAGCTTTCTTT	CASSQDHTATEAFF
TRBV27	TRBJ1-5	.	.	TGTGCCAGCAGTATAACAGGCACTAATCAGCCCCAGCATTTT	CASSITGTNQPQHF
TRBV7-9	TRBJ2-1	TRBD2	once	TGTGCCAGCCGCGGGACTAGCGGGAGAGATGAGCAGTTCTTC	CASRGTSGRDEQFF
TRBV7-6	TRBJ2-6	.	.	TGTGCCAGCAGACGGGAAGTCTCTGGGGCCAACGTCCTGACTTTC	CASRREVSGANVLTF
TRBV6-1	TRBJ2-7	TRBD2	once	TGTGCCAGCAGTGAATTTCTCGTGGCGGGAGCGTACGAGCAGTACTTC	CASSEFLVAGAYEQYF
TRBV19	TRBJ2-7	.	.	TGTGCCAGTAGTATACAGACTTCCTACGAGCAGTACTTC	CASSIQTSYEQYF
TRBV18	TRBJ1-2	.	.	TGTGCCAGCTCACAAGGGGGGGCGGACGGCTACACCTTC	CASSQGGADGYTF
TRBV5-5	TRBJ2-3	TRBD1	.	TGTGCCAGCAGCTCGGACAGGGGGCAAGATACGCAGTATTTT	CASSSDRGQDTQYF
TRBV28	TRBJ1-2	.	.	TGTGCCAGCAGTCCTGGGACTGACCTATCCTATGGCTACACCTTC	CASSPGTDLSYGYTF
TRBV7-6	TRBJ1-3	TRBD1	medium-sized	TGTGCCAGCAGCTCGACAGGGGCCCTAGCTGGAAACACCATATATTTT	CASSSTGALAGNTIYF
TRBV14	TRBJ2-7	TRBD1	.	TGTGCCAGCAGCAACACCCTGGGACAGGAGGAATACGAGCAGTACTTC	CASSNTLGQEEYEQYF
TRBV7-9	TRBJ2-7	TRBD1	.	TGTGCCAGCACCCCCGCAACAGGGGACAAAAACGAGCAGTACTTC	CASTPATGDKNEQYF
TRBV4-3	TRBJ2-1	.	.	TGCGCCAGCAGCCAAGAAACTGCCTACAATGAGCAGTTCTTC	CASSQETAYNEQFF
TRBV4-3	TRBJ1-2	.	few	TGCGCCAGCAGCCAAGATCAACGGGGCAACTATGGCTACACCTTC	CASSQDQRGNYGYTF
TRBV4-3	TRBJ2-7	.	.	TGCGCCAGCAGCCAACGTTCCGGAGCCTACGAGCAGTACTTC	CASSQRSGAYEQYF
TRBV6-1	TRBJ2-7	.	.	TGTGCCAGCACCCAGACGACCTACGAGCAGTACTTC	CASTQTTYEQYF
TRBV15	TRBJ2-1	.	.	TGTGCCACCAGCCGGAAGACCCGGGACGGCCCTACCGATGAGCAGTTCTTC	CATSRKTRDGPTDEQFF
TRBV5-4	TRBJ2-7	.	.	TGTGCCAGCAGCATGCAGGGTATACCCGAGCAGTACTTC	CASSMQGIPEQYF
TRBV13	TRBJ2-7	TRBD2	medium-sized	TGTGCCAGCAGCTCGGGACTATCCTACGAGCAGTACTTC	CASSSGLSYEQYF
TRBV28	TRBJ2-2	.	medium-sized	TGTGCCAGCGGAATATTCGAGATATGGACCGGGGAGCTGTTTTTT	CASGIFEIWTGELFF
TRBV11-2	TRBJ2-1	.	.	TGTGCCAGCAGCTTAGGTGGGATTAGCTACAATGAGCAGTTCTTC	CASSLGGISYNEQFF
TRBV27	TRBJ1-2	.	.	TGTGCCAGCAGTCGGGAGAACTATGGCTACACCTTC	CASSRENYGYTF
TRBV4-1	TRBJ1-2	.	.	TGCGCCAGCAGCCAAGAAACAGACTATGGCTACACCTTC	CASSQETDYGYTF
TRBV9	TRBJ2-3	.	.	TGTGCCAGCAGCCTGGGGGTCTCGGCGACAGATACGCAGTATTTT	CASSLGVSATDTQYF
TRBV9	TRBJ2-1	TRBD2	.	TGTGCCAGCAGCGTAGCGTACGGGAGGGGGAATGAGCAGTTCTTC	CASSVAYGRGNEQFF
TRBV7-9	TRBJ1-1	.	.	TGTGCCAGCAGCTTATACCCTGAAGCTTTCTTT	CASSLYPEAFF
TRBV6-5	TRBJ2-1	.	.	TGTGCCAGCAGTTACGGCGGAGGAGGGGGAAATGAGCAGTTCTTC	CASSYGGGGGNEQFF
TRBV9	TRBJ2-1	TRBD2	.	TGTGCCAGCAGCCTCCAGGGACTAGCGGGGACCCTGGGGGAGCAGTTCTTC	CASSLQGLAGTLGEQFF
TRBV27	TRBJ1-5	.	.	TGTGCCAGCAGCGAGAGCAATCAGCCCCAGCATTTT	CASSESNQPQHF
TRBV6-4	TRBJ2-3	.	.	TGTGCCAGCAGTGGGTTGGGAGGCGACGATACGCAGTATTTT	CASSGLGGDDTQYF
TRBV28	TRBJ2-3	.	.	TGTGCCAGCAGTTTCTCGGGGGTGGGCACAGATACGCAGTATTTT	CASSFSGVGTDTQYF
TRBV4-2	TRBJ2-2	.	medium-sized	TGTGCCAGCACCCTTACCGGGGAGCTGTTTTTT	CASTLTGELFF
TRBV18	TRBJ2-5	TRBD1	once	TGTGCCAGCTCCCCCTGGGACAGTAGACGTGTGCAAGAGACCCAGTACTTC	CASSPWDSRRVQETQYF
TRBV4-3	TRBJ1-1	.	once	TGCGCCAGCAGCCAGACTACAGGGTACACTGAAGCTTTCTTT	CASSQTTGYTEAFF
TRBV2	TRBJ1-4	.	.	TGTGCCAGCAGTGAATGGGGGGGCGGGACTCCCAATGAAAAACTGTTTTTT	CASSEWGGGTPNEKLFF
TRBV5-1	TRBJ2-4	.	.	TGCGCCAGCAGCTCGGACAGACCAGGAGCCAAAAACATTCAGTACTTC	CASSSDRPGAKNIQYF
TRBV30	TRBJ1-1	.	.	TGTGCCGGGCACCTGGTAGGGTCTACTGAAGCTTTCTTT	CAGHLVGSTEAFF
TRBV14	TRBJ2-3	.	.	TGTGCCAGCAGCCCAGTCGACGCGATTTGGAATACGCAGTATTTT	CASSPVDAIWNTQYF
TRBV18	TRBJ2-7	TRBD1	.	TGTGCCAGCTCACCTGGACAGGAAAGCTACGAGCAGTACTTC	CASSPGQESYEQYF
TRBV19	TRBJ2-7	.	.	TGTGCGTCTGGGGCAGGTCTCTCCTACGAGCAGTACTTC	CASGAGLSYEQYF
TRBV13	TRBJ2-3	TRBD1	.	TGTGCCAGCAGTTTTAGGGGGCCGACAGATACGCAGTATTTT	CASSFRGPTDTQYF
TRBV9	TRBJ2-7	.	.	TGTGCCAGCAGCGTAGGTGAGGCGCCATCCTACGAGCAGTACTTC	CASSVGEAPSYEQYF
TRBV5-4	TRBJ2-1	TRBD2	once	TGTGCCAGCAGCCCGGGACTAGCGGGAGGCAGGTACAATGAGCAGTTCTTC	CASSPGLAGGRYNEQFF
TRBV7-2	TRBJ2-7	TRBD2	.	TGTGCCAGCAGCTTAGCGCCCCTAGCGGGAGGTTTCAACGAGCAGTACTTC	CASSLAPLAGGFNEQYF
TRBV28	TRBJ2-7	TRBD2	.	TGTGCCAGCAGAGTCACTAGCGGGAGGTCCTACGAGCAGTACTTC	CASRVTSGRSYEQYF